This entry describes one T cell receptor (beta chain). Sorted-subset replicate PCR reactions contained 200 to 250 ng DNA, corresponding to some 30,000 T cell genomes. Produced via immunoSEQ multiplex PCR; TCRdb's table is partial and in-frame only. The sample has around 600,000 clones, about 95% seen once. The source of the sample is a study of shared clonotypes between healthy human individuals. Naivety among CD8 cells was defined by CD45RO negativity and positive CCR7 selection, thereby excluding terminally differentiated effector memory CD45RA+ cells. The V gene lost 10 bases and the J gene lost 3 bases, with 19 bases spanning the gap. The CDR3 contains 14 residues. CDR1 and CDR2 from the germline V gene are LNHDA and SQIVND (reference sequence).

This chain uses TRBV19 with TRBJ2-7; D gene unclear. The receptor comes from a woman aged 25 to 39 in good health. The sample consisted of naive CD8+ T cells sorted from blood. CDR3 region: CATAPARTDYEQYF. The CDR3 DNA sequence: TGTGCCACCGCTCCGGCCAGAACCGACTACGAGCAGTACTTC.